The next 15 T cell receptor beta chains were all read from a single sample in a study of blood T cell repertoires in COVID-19. TCRdb's copy holds only in-frame clones and misses some; the assay was immunoSEQ multiplex PCR. The sample records roughly 280,000 clones, 86% being singletons. Sequencing was done on a sample of peripheral blood. These receptors were taken from a young man with active or convalescent COVID-19.

The gene calls are TRBV6-2 or TRBV6-3 and TRBJ2-7; perhaps TRBD1 as D (6 bases). The CDR3 spans 14 residues. V was clipped by 6 bases and J by 5 bases, with 17 bases between them. Germline V lookup: CDR1 MNHEY, CDR2 SVGEGT. CDR3 bases: TGTGCCAGCAGCCTGAACAGGGTTGGACACGAGCAGTACTTC. Translation: CASSLNRVGHEQYF.

This chain connects TRBV6-5 to TRBJ1-2; D ambiguous. Germline loops: CDR1 MNHEY, CDR2 SVGAGI. V lost 9 bases to trimming and J lost 0 bases, with 5 bases between them. There are 11 residues in the CDR3. The CDR3 loop is CASTANYGYTF. The DNA for the CDR3 is TGTGCCAGTACTGCTAACTATGGCTACACCTTC.

The chain carries TRBV20-1 and TRBJ2-7; D uncertain. Germline values: CDR1 DFQATT, CDR2 SNEGSKA (reference sequence). Deletions cut 1 base from V and 7 bases from J, with 8 bases between. The CDR3 spans 11 residues. CDR3 in DNA: TGCAGTGCTAGAGTTGTGCGTGAGCAGTACTTC. The encoded protein is CSARVVREQYF.

The chain combines TRBV27 with TRBJ2-7; 7 nucleotides align to TRBD2. The CDR3 has 14 amino acids. Germline-derived CDR1 and CDR2 are MNHEY and SMNVEV (reference sequence). With V trimmed by 2 bases and J by 0 bases, 1 base remained unmatched. As DNA, the CDR3 is TGTGCCAGCAGTTTACGGGGGGTCTCCTACGAGCAGTACTTC. It is translated as CASSLRGVSYEQYF.

The chain employs TRBV28 and TRBJ1-2, with 7 positions matching TRBD1. V gave up 7 bases and J gave up 5 bases; unmatched junction bases: 7. Germline V gene data show CDR1 as MDHEN and CDR2 as SYDVKM. The length of the CDR3 is 13 residues. The CDR3 region is CASNQDRLYGYTF. The CDR3 region has the DNA TGTGCCAGCAATCAGGACAGGCTTTATGGCTACACCTTC.

The genes are TRBV27 and TRBJ2-1; 8 bases line up with TRBD2. From germline, CDR1 is MNHEY and CDR2 SMNVEV (reference sequence). The CDR3 extends over 13 amino acids. The V and J ends lost 6 bases and 9 bases, in that order; junction bases with no gene match: 7. This CDR3 is CASSPLAVSEQFF. In DNA, the CDR3 is TGTGCCAGCAGCCCACTAGCGGTCAGTGAGCAGTTCTTC.

This chain links TRBV5-4 with TRBJ2-2; weak D call: TRBD1 (6 bases). Germline V gene sequence: CDR1 SGHNT, CDR2 YYREEE (reference sequence). Trimming removed 0 bases at V and 6 bases at J, with 12 bases between. The CDR3 is 15 amino acids. This chain's CDR3 is CASSLDRVGAGELFF. The CDR3 nucleotides are TGTGCCAGCAGCTTGGACAGGGTTGGCGCCGGGGAGCTGTTTTTT. The full variable domain, in which reference TRBV5-4 and TRBJ2-2 provide the parts outside the CDR3, is ETGVTQSPTHLIKTRGQQVTLRCSSQSGHNTVSWYQQALGQGPQFIFQYYREEENGRGNFPPRFSGLQFPNYSSELNVNALELDDSALYLCASSLDRVGAGELFFGEGSRLTVL.

The chain is built from TRBV29-1 and TRBJ2-1; 7 positions agree with TRBD2. V was clipped by 6 bases and J by 7 bases; unmatched bases: 9. The CDR3 sequence is 13 residues long. Germline CDR1 reads SQVTM; CDR2 reads ANQGSEA. CDR3 sequence: CSVAVRLANEQFF. Here the CDR3 DNA reads TGCAGCGTCGCGGTTAGACTAGCAAATGAGCAGTTCTTC.

V gene TRBV6-4 combines with J gene TRBJ1-1; TRBD1 matches at 7 bases. V lost 0 bases to trimming and J lost 7 bases; unmatched junction nucleotides: 5. Looked up from germline, CDR1 is MRHNA and CDR2 is SNTAGT. CDR3 length equals 14 residues. In nucleotides, the CDR3 is TGTGCCAGCAGTGACTCATTGGGACAGATTGAAGCTTTCTTT. As protein: CASSDSLGQIEAFF.

This clone has a single count. The V gene is TRBV24-1, the J gene TRBJ2-2; 8 bases map to TRBD1. Germline V gene data show CDR1 as KGHDR and CDR2 as SFDVKD. The CDR3 is 16 residues long. The ends lost 3 bases at V and 5 bases at J; junction bases unmatched: 7. CDR3 in amino acids: CATSDAGQGETGELFF. CDR3 DNA sequence: TGTGCCACCAGTGATGCAGGACAGGGCGAGACCGGGGAGCTGTTTTTT.

This clone was picked up a small number of times. The rearrangement links TRBV2 to TRBJ1-5; 11 positions match TRBD1. Trimming took 4 bases from V and 6 from J; bases not matched to a gene: 8. The CDR3 loop spans 16 amino acids. Germline loops: CDR1 SNHLY, CDR2 FYNNEI. Here the CDR3 reads CASSGRTGGATQPQHF. The CDR3 bases are TGTGCCAGCAGTGGGAGGACAGGGGGCGCGACTCAGCCCCAGCATTTT.

The chain is built from TRBV30 and TRBJ2-5; D uncertain. Trimming took 6 bases from V and 5 from J, leaving 16 bases between them. CDR1 and CDR2 (germline): GTSNPN, SVGIG (reference sequence). The CDR3 length is 13 residues. The CDR3, as DNA: TGTGCCTGCAGCCCCCTAGAGCCGGAGACCCAGTACTTC. Protein product: CACSPLEPETQYF.

This rearrangement joins TRBV9 to TRBJ2-3; 12 positions match TRBD2. This CDR3 spans 16 amino acids. V lost 4 bases, J lost 2 bases, and 5 bases stayed unmatched. Germline values: CDR1 SGDLS, CDR2 YYNGEE. In DNA form, the CDR3 reads TGTGCCAGCAGCAAAACTAGCGGGGGGCCCACAGATACGCAGTATTTT. Its translation is CASSKTSGGPTDTQYF.

This chain joins TRBV9 and TRBJ2-1; TRBD1 matches at 7 bases. In germline, CDR1 is SGDLS, CDR2 YYNGEE. This CDR3 region has 15 residues. V trimming: 3 bases; J trimming: 2 bases; junction bases outside the gene matches: 5. The CDR3 spells CASSARDSTYNEQFF. In DNA, the CDR3 is TGTGCCAGCAGCGCCCGGGACAGTACCTACAATGAGCAGTTCTTC.

The rearrangement uses TRBV7-6 and TRBJ1-5, with 9 nucleotides matching TRBD1. Germline V gene data show CDR1 as SGHVS and CDR2 as FNYEAQ. The CDR3 contains 16 residues. V was clipped by 5 bases and J by 2 bases; unmatched bases: 7. The CDR3 loop is CASSLGQGGGNQPQHF. Written as DNA, the CDR3 is TGTGCCAGCAGCCTGGGACAGGGAGGGGGCAATCAGCCCCAGCATTTT.